Reported below is one TCR beta chain. The sample belongs to a study of blood T cell repertoires in COVID-19. Whole-study context: Acute-phase and convalescent COVID-19 samples originated in the United States, Italy and Spain.

Per the authors' pipeline: Researchers report that nucleated cell counts were estimated from reference gene primer amplification. The method was immunoSEQ multiplex PCR; TCRdb's version includes in-frame clones alone and lacks a portion of them. V and J calls and clone size are those listed in that table; D and trimming were worked out from the DNA. The table has 140,000 to 150,000 clones, roughly nine tenths seen once; the top ten hold 2.5% to 3.5%. The germline V gene has CDR1 SGHTA and CDR2 FQGNSA. The CDR3 is 16 residues long. V dropped 4 bases and J dropped 7; count of bases not matched to a gene: 12.

The sequence derives from a woman aged 55-70 years with active COVID-19. The sequenced material came from peripheral blood. This chain uses TRBV7-2 with TRBJ2-5, with 10 nucleotides matching TRBD2. CDR3 nucleotides: TGTGCCAGCAGCTCCTACAGGAGCGGGAGGGCCGGGACCCAGTACTTC. Translation gives CASSSYRSGRAGTQYF.